This passage covers 14 T cell receptor beta chains from one sample sequenced in a study of blood T cell repertoires in COVID-19. TCRdb's copy holds only in-frame clones and misses some; the assay was immunoSEQ multiplex PCR. The table has 100,000 or so clones, 87% seen once. The material sequenced was peripheral blood. All receptors derive from a man aged 45 to 65 with active COVID-19.

A single count supports this clone. V gene TRBV6-2 or TRBV6-3 combines with J gene TRBJ1-1; TRBD1 might be the D (5 bases). Germline lookup yields CDR1 MNHEY and CDR2 SVGEGT. Trimming cost V 3 bases and J 4 bases, with 18 bases left between them. This CDR3 has 16 amino acids. CDR3 amino acids: CASSYVVGGGGTEAFF. CDR3 bases: TGTGCCAGCAGTTATGTGGTCGGGGGTGGGGGCACTGAAGCTTTCTTT.

As DNA, the CDR3 is TGTGCCAGCAGTTACTCGAGAGAAAATTCACCCCTCCACTTT. It codes for CASSYSRENSPLHF. V is TRBV6-2 or TRBV6-3 and J is TRBJ1-6; D uncertain. V lost 0 bases to trimming and J lost 7 bases, with 7 bases between them. This CDR3 has 14 amino acids. CDR1 is MNHEY, CDR2 SVGEGT, per germline.

The chain has TRBV5-1 and TRBJ1-1, with TRBD1 identical over 8 bases. The V gene end was trimmed by 3 bases and the J gene end by 10 bases; junction bases not matched to a gene: 2. From germline, CDR1 is SGHRS and CDR2 YFSETQ. The CDR3 is 11 residues long. CDR3 bases: TGCGCCAGCAGCTCGGACAGGGCAGCTTTCTTT. Translation gives CASSSDRAAFF.

This clone was seen only a few times. The chain has TRBV2 and TRBJ1-4; D not certain. Deletions cut 8 bases from V and 8 bases from J, with 18 bases between. CDR3 length: 14 amino acids. In germline, CDR1 is SNHLY, CDR2 FYNNEI. This CDR3 reads CASGKEITSEKLFF. In DNA form, the CDR3 reads TGTGCCAGCGGTAAGGAGATCACTTCGGAAAAACTGTTTTTT.

This chain uses TRBV27 with TRBJ2-1, with 8 bases identical to TRBD1. Germline V gene sequence: CDR1 MNHEY, CDR2 SMNVEV (reference sequence). V lost 6 bases and J lost 8; bases outside the gene matches: 6. This CDR3 region has 13 residues. The CDR3: CASSRSGGYEQFF. CDR3 sequence (DNA): TGTGCCAGCAGCAGATCAGGGGGCTATGAGCAGTTCTTC.

V usage is TRBV6-2 or TRBV6-3 and J usage is TRBJ2-4, with D perhaps matching TRBD2 (6 bases). CDR1 is MNHEY and CDR2 is SVGEGT in the germline V gene. The V and J ends lost 3 bases and 0 bases respectively, with 9 bases between them. The CDR3 has 15 residues. The CDR3 coding sequence is TGTGCCAGCAGTTATCAGGGACTAGCCAAAAACATTCAGTACTTC. Its protein is CASSYQGLAKNIQYF.

The V and J genes are TRBV9 and TRBJ2-3; TRBD2 agrees at 8 bases. Germline V gives CDR1 SGDLS, CDR2 YYNGEE. The CDR3 has 12 amino acids. Losses at the gene ends were 10 bases for V and 3 bases for J; bases not matched to a gene: 4. The CDR3, as DNA: TGTGCCGCGACGGGGGGGACAGATACGCAGTATTTT. The encoded protein is CAATGGTDTQYF.

The chain is built from TRBV7-9 and TRBJ2-7, with TRBD1 identical over 8 bases. Germline V gene lookup returns CDR1 SEHNR and CDR2 FQNEAQ (reference sequence). The CDR3 runs to 12 residues. The V and J ends lost 6 bases and 6 bases, in that order; junction bases with no gene match: 4. Here the CDR3 reads CASRSQGGEQYF. In DNA form, the CDR3 reads TGTGCCAGCAGATCACAGGGGGGCGAGCAGTACTTC. Complete variable domain (other parts from reference TRBV7-9 and TRBJ2-7): DTGVSQNPRHKITKRGQNVTFRCDPISEHNRLYWYRQTLGQGPEFLTYFQNEAQLEKSRLLSDRFSAERPKGSFSTLEIQRTEQGDSAMYLCASRSQGGEQYFGPGTRLTVT.

The genes are TRBV3-1 (or the pseudogene TRBV3-2) and TRBJ2-7, with D perhaps TRBD1 (8 bases). The length of the CDR3 is 14 residues. Trimming removed 4 bases at V and 6 bases at J, with 16 bases between. From germline, CDR1 is LGHDT and CDR2 YNNKEL (reference sequence). CDR3 loop: CASSLTGGAGEQYF. Written as DNA, the CDR3 is TGTGCCAGCAGCCTCACAGGGGGGGCGGGCGAGCAGTACTTC.

The chain uses TRBV11-1 and TRBJ2-5, with unresolved D. CDR1 and CDR2 (germline): SGHAT, FQDESV (reference sequence). This CDR3 is built from 13 residues. Between the trimmed V and J ends, which lost 3 bases and 5 bases, there was a span of 10 bases. For the CDR3, the DNA is TGTGCCAGCAGCTTGTGGGCTTTGGAGACCCAGTACTTC. Translating gives CASSLWALETQYF. The variable domain in full, completed from reference TRBV11-1 and TRBJ2-5, reads EAEVAQSPRYKITEKSQAVAFWCDPISGHATLYWYRQILGQGPELLVQFQDESVVDDSQLPKDRFSAERLKGVDSTLKIQPAELGDSAMYLCASSLWALETQYFGPGTRLLVL.

The CDR3 spells CASGLMTAYEQYF. CDR3 nucleotide sequence: TGTGCTAGTGGTTTGATGACAGCCTACGAGCAGTACTTC. The chain couples TRBV12-5 to TRBJ2-7, with D possibly TRBD1 on 5 matching bases. The germline V gene encodes CDR1 LGHNT and CDR2 FRNRAP. The V end lost 2 bases, the J end lost 2 bases, and 7 bases lay between the germline ends. The CDR3 runs 13 residues. Looking up the rest from reference TRBV12-5 and TRBJ2-7 gives the full variable domain: DARVTQTPRHKVTEMGQEVTMRCQPILGHNTVFWYRQTMMQGLELLAYFRNRAPLDDSGMPKDRFSAEMPDATLATLKIQPSEPRDSAVYFCASGLMTAYEQYFGPGTRLTVT.

The genes are TRBV11-2 and TRBJ2-1; 13 positions match TRBD2. Per the germline V gene, CDR1 is SGHAT and CDR2 is FQNNGV. The J segment lost 5 bases and the V segment lost 2 bases, leaving 6 bases of the junction unmatched. CDR3 length equals 17 residues. CDR3 amino acids: CASSLLILAGGHNEQFF. The CDR3 DNA reads TGTGCCAGCAGCTTATTAATACTAGCGGGGGGGCACAATGAGCAGTTCTTC.

The chain combines TRBV19 with TRBJ2-1; TRBD1 agrees at 8 bases. This CDR3 contains 15 residues. Per the germline V gene, CDR1 is LNHDA and CDR2 is SQIVND (reference sequence). V was pared by 7 bases and J by 8 bases, with 13 bases of the junction left unmatched. The CDR3 here is CASIQGATDRDEQFF. The CDR3, as DNA: TGTGCCAGTATACAAGGGGCTACGGACAGGGATGAGCAGTTCTTC.

This clone was seen once. The rearrangement joins TRBV7-2 to TRBJ2-1; 8 bases align to TRBD1. The CDR3 consists of 15 residues. Trimming cost V 5 bases and J 7 bases; bases outside gene matches: 10. CDR1 SGHTA and CDR2 FQGNSA come from the germline V gene. The CDR3 is CASSLRTGRFNEQFF. DNA of the CDR3: TGTGCCAGCAGCCTACGGACAGGGAGGTTTAATGAGCAGTTCTTC.